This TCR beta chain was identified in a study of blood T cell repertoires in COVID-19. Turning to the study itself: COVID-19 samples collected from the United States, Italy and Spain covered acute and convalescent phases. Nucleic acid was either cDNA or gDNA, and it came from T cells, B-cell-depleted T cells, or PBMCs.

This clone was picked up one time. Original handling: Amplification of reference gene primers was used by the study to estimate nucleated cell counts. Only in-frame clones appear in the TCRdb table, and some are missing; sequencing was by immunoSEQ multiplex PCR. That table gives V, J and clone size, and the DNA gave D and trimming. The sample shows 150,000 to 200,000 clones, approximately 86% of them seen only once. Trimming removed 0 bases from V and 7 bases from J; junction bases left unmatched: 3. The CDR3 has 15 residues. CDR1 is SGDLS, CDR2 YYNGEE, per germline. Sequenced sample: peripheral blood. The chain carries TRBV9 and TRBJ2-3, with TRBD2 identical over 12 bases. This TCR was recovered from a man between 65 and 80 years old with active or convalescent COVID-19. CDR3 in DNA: TGTGCCAGCAGCGTAGGACTAGCGGGGGAGTATACGCAGTATTTT. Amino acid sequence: CASSVGLAGEYTQYF. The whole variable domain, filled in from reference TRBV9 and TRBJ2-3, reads DSGVTQTPKHLITATGQRVTLRCSPRSGDLSVYWYQQSLDQGLQFLIQYYNGEERAKGNILERFSAQQFPDLHSELNLSSLELGDSALYFCASSVGLAGEYTQYFGPGTRLTVL.